These 26 T cell receptor beta chains share one sample of origin, sequenced in a study of cytomegalovirus exposure and HLA in healthy donors (dated by TCRdb to the late 2010s). Library prep was done by the immunoSEQ multiplex PCR assay. A mixture of 60 forward primers for TCR Vbeta segments and 13 reverse primers for TCR Jbeta segments was used in the multiplex PCR. TCRdb provides this immuneACCESS table in a form limited to in-frame rearrangements. Some clones are lacking; in checked studies, under half of them reflect an unresolved V gene, and why the rest are absent is not known. The sample table records roughly 130,000 clones; around two thirds of these occur just once. Approximately 8.5% of the sample rests with the top ten. The specimen sequenced was PBMCs. Every receptor here comes from a woman between 40 and 50 years old in good health and CMV-seropositive.

The chain uses TRBV10-1 and TRBJ1-1, with 10 bases that match TRBD1. CDR3 length: 12 amino acids. The J segment lost 9 bases and the V segment lost 5 bases, leaving 3 bases of the junction unmatched. Germline CDR1 is WNHNN and CDR2 is SYGVQD (reference sequence). CDR3 amino acids: CASSRDRGQAFF. As DNA, the CDR3 is TGCGCCAGCAGTCGGGACAGGGGCCAAGCTTTCTTT.

The chain carries TRBV4-2 and TRBJ2-7, with 8 bases lining up with TRBD2. The trim removed 0 bases at V and 2 bases at J, leaving 6 bases unmatched. This CDR3 has 16 amino acids. CDR1 is LGHNA, CDR2 YNFKEQ, per germline. The CDR3 loop is CASSQELAGKTYEQYF. The CDR3 nucleotides are TGTGCCAGCAGCCAAGAGTTAGCGGGGAAAACCTACGAGCAGTACTTC.

The rearrangement links TRBV7-9 to TRBJ2-1; TRBD2 agrees at 8 bases. The CDR3 totals 13 residues. The junction had 2 bases not matched to a gene; V was cut back by 6 bases and J by 4 bases. The germline CDR1 and CDR2 sequences are SEHNR and FQNEAQ (reference sequence). The CDR3: CASRLAEYNEQFF. For the CDR3, the DNA is TGTGCCAGCAGACTAGCGGAGTACAATGAGCAGTTCTTC.

The chain joins TRBV19 to TRBJ2-5; D unclear. The last part of the DNA fits TRBJ2-7 better; the J call may be wrong. CDR3 length: 13 amino acids. From germline, CDR1 is LNHDA and CDR2 SQIVND (reference sequence). CDR3 DNA sequence: TGTGCCAGTAGTATAGAACTAAGCTACGAGCAGTACTTC. This translates into CASSIELSYEQYF.

This rearrangement joins TRBV13 to TRBJ2-5; 11 positions match TRBD2. The J call may not be correct, given that the DNA end is closer to TRBJ2-7. Germline loops: CDR1 PRHDT, CDR2 FYEKMQ (reference sequence). This CDR3 is 16 amino acids long. The CDR3 DNA sequence: TGTGCCAGCAGCTTAGTAGGGACTAGCGGATCTTACGAGCAGTACTTC. Translating gives CASSLVGTSGSYEQYF.

The CDR3 coding sequence is TGTGCCAGCAGCCCGTCGGACAGGCGGCTCTCTGGAAACACCATATATTTT. It codes for CASSPSDRRLSGNTIYF. V and J are TRBV5-6 and TRBJ1-3; 7 positions agree with TRBD1. The length of the CDR3 is 17 residues. J lost 0 bases, V lost 4 bases, and 10 bases had no gene match. Germline CDR1 and CDR2: SGHDT and YYEEEE.

V and J are TRBV29-1 and TRBJ1-5, with 7 bases aligning to TRBD1. Germline lookup yields CDR1 SQVTM and CDR2 ANQGSEA. This CDR3 region has 12 residues. The V segment lost 6 bases and the J segment 4 bases; nucleotides outside the gene matches: 3. CDR3 sequence reads: CSVGDRNQPQHF. Written as DNA, the CDR3 is TGCAGCGTAGGGGACAGAAATCAGCCCCAGCATTTT.

This clone was found once. J is TRBJ1-5 and V is TRBV2, with unresolved D. The germline gives CDR1 SNHLY, CDR2 FYNNEI. V gave up 6 bases and J gave up 7 bases, with 10 bases separating them. This CDR3 is 12 amino acids long. The CDR3 reads CASSETRQPQHF. The CDR3 DNA is TGTGCCAGCAGCGAGACACGGCAGCCCCAGCATTTT.

The rearrangement joins TRBV10-3 to TRBJ2-1; 7 bases are a match to TRBD2. After removal of 4 bases from V and 4 bases from J, the junction contained 4 bases not matched to a gene. This CDR3 spans 14 amino acids. Germline V lookup: CDR1 ENHRY, CDR2 SYGVKD. The CDR3 DNA reads TGTGCCATCAGTGGGCGGGAGAGATACAATGAGCAGTTCTTC. Its translation: CAISGRERYNEQFF.

This clone has a single count. The chain is built from TRBV7-2 and TRBJ1-5, with D possibly being TRBD1 (5 bases). The CDR3 has 15 amino acids. V was pared by 3 bases and J by 2 bases, with 11 bases between. Germline V gene sequence: CDR1 SGHTA, CDR2 FQGNSA. CDR3 sequence reads: CASSFLGDGNQPQHF. In DNA form, the CDR3 reads TGTGCCAGCAGCTTTCTAGGGGATGGCAATCAGCCCCAGCATTTT.

This chain uses TRBV5-1 with TRBJ2-3; D is perhaps TRBD2 (6 bases). Germline V gives CDR1 SGHRS, CDR2 YFSETQ. CDR3 length: 16 amino acids. Trimming shortened V by 0 bases and J by 0 bases, and 11 bases separated the two germline ends. CDR3 region: CASSLVPGSSTDTQYF. CDR3 sequence (DNA): TGCGCCAGCAGCTTGGTTCCCGGGAGTAGCACAGATACGCAGTATTTT.

V gene TRBV9 combines with J gene TRBJ2-7, with a tentative D call TRBD1 (5 bases). There are 13 residues in the CDR3. The ends were cut back, 5 bases at V and 0 bases at J, with 9 bases in the middle. Germline CDR1 reads SGDLS; CDR2 reads YYNGEE. The DNA of the CDR3 is TGTGCCAGCAGTGACAGTAACTCCTACGAGCAGTACTTC. Translated, it gives CASSDSNSYEQYF.

V and J are TRBV5-6 and TRBJ2-7, with 7 nucleotides matching TRBD1. This CDR3 comprises 14 residues. The germline V gene has CDR1 SGHDT and CDR2 YYEEEE. After removal of 3 bases from V and 2 bases from J, the junction contained 5 bases not matched to a gene. The CDR3 is CASSYRDRPYEQYF. The CDR3 DNA follows: TGTGCCAGCAGCTATCGGGACAGACCCTACGAGCAGTACTTC. Full variable domain (outside the CDR3, taken from reference TRBV5-6 and TRBJ2-7): DAGVTQSPTHLIKTRGQQVTLRCSPKSGHDTVSWYQQALGQGPQFIFQYYEEEERQRGNFPDRFSGHQFPNYSSELNVNALLLGDSALYLCASSYRDRPYEQYFGPGTRLTVT.

The rearrangement uses TRBV5-1 and TRBJ1-4, with D possibly matching TRBD1 (6 bases). The V gene's germline CDR1 is SGHRS and CDR2 YFSETQ. With 2 bases removed from V and 0 bases from J, the gap between germline ends came to 11 bases. This CDR3 comprises 16 residues. The CDR3 loop is CASSLQGHATNEKLFF. The DNA for the CDR3 is TGCGCCAGCAGCTTACAGGGACATGCAACTAATGAAAAACTGTTTTTT. The entire variable domain, with the rest obtained from reference TRBV5-1 and TRBJ1-4, is as follows: KAGVTQTPRYLIKTRGQQVTLSCSPISGHRSVSWYQQTPGQGLQFLFEYFSETQRNKGNFPGRFSGRQFSNSRSEMNVSTLELGDSALYLCASSLQGHATNEKLFFGSGTQLSVL.

This chain links TRBV27 with TRBJ1-3; tentative D call: TRBD1 (6 bases). Germline V gene lookup returns CDR1 MNHEY and CDR2 SMNVEV (reference sequence). The CDR3 spans 15 residues. With 6 bases removed from V and 2 bases from J, the gap between germline ends came to 14 bases. In DNA, the CDR3 is TGTGCCAGCAGCGCGGGGGGGCAAGCTGGAAACACCATATATTTT. The encoded protein is CASSAGGQAGNTIYF.

V and J are TRBV19 and TRBJ2-5; D call uncertain. In germline, CDR1 is LNHDA, CDR2 SQIVND (reference sequence). The V and J ends lost 5 bases and 4 bases respectively, with 20 bases between them. This CDR3 is 16 amino acids long. The CDR3 DNA reads TGTGCCAGTAGTCCCCCAGGTCTGGGTTCAAGAGAGACCCAGTACTTC. Its protein is CASSPPGLGSRETQYF.

The table lists this clone with a few counts. The chain has TRBV27 and TRBJ1-5; D is unclear. V lost 2 bases to trimming and J lost 5 bases, with 7 bases between them. CDR3 length equals 13 residues. Germline V gene sequence: CDR1 MNHEY, CDR2 SMNVEV (reference sequence). CDR3 in DNA: TGTGCCAGCAGTTTAACTGAAGATCAGCCCCAGCATTTT. It is translated as CASSLTEDQPQHF.

The chain is built from TRBV27 and TRBJ2-5; no clear D gene. CDR1 is MNHEY and CDR2 is SMNVEV in the germline V gene (reference sequence). The CDR3 length is 13 residues. With 5 bases removed from V and 5 bases from J, the gap between germline ends came to 12 bases. CDR3 nucleotide sequence: TGTGCCAGCAGTACTTCCCGGTTCGAGACCCAGTACTTC. Amino acid sequence: CASSTSRFETQYF.

The chain is built from TRBV7-8 and TRBJ1-2; 7 nucleotides match TRBD1. CDR1 SGHVS and CDR2 FQNEAQ come from the germline V gene. V dropped 5 bases and J dropped 4; count of bases not matched to a gene: 10. This CDR3 region has 15 residues. The CDR3 is CASSLDRVMRYGYTF. The CDR3 DNA reads TGTGCCAGCAGCCTAGACAGGGTTATGCGCTATGGCTACACCTTC.

J is TRBJ2-7 and V is TRBV19; TRBD1 might be the D (6 bases). Trimming cost V 3 bases and J 2 bases, with 20 bases left between them. Germline V gene sequence: CDR1 LNHDA, CDR2 SQIVND (reference sequence). The CDR3 covers 17 residues. The chain's CDR3 is CASSMTIGTTGPYEQYF. The CDR3, as DNA: TGTGCCAGTAGTATGACGATCGGGACAACCGGCCCCTACGAGCAGTACTTC. The entire variable domain, with the rest obtained from reference TRBV19 and TRBJ2-7, is as follows: DGGITQSPKYLFRKEGQNVTLSCEQNLNHDAMYWYRQDPGQGLRLIYYSQIVNDFQKGDIAEGYSVSREKKESFPLTVTSAQKNPTAFYLCASSMTIGTTGPYEQYFGPGTRLTVT.

The chain couples TRBV27 to TRBJ1-5; perhaps TRBD1 as D (5 bases). The CDR3 contains 14 residues. V was shortened by 1 base and J by 6 bases, with 10 bases between the two germline ends. The germline CDR1 and CDR2 sequences are MNHEY and SMNVEV (reference sequence). The chain's CDR3 is CASSLLGGSQPQHF. Here the CDR3 DNA reads TGTGCCAGCAGTTTATTGGGGGGGAGTCAGCCCCAGCATTTT.

This rearrangement joins TRBV5-1 to TRBJ1-6, with D tentatively TRBD1 (5 bases). Germline V gene data show CDR1 as SGHRS and CDR2 as YFSETQ. The CDR3 totals 14 residues. The ends were cut back, 0 bases at V and 10 bases at J, with 11 bases in the middle. The CDR3 coding sequence is TGCGCCAGCAGCTTGGGGGGGGTAGGATCACCCCTCCACTTT. Protein: CASSLGGVGSPLHF.

The chain uses TRBV5-1 and TRBJ2-1; D perhaps matches TRBD2 (6 bases). V dropped 4 bases and J dropped 8 bases, with 28 bases sitting between them. This CDR3 region has 18 residues. Germline V gene data show CDR1 as SGHRS and CDR2 as YFSETQ. CDR3 loop: CASSLGQSASGLTDEQFF. The CDR3 coding sequence is TGCGCCAGCAGCCTCGGCCAATCGGCCAGCGGACTAACCGATGAGCAGTTCTTC.

The chain recombines TRBV28 with TRBJ2-2; TRBD2 aligns across 7 bases. CDR1 and CDR2 from the germline V gene are MDHEN and SYDVKM. The CDR3 runs 16 residues. After removal of 5 bases from V and 3 bases from J, the junction contained 9 bases not matched to a gene. The CDR3 DNA follows: TGTGCCAGCAGTGGAAACGGACGGGGGGACACCGGGGAGCTGTTTTTT. Encoded protein: CASSGNGRGDTGELFF.

This clone has a handful of counts. The chain links TRBV6-4 to TRBJ2-1, with 11 bases aligning to TRBD2. CDR1 is MRHNA and CDR2 is SNTAGT in the germline V gene. V lost 5 bases, J lost 8 bases, and 11 bases stayed unmatched. This CDR3 has 16 residues. The CDR3 here is CASSLQGTSGPHEQFF. As DNA, the CDR3 is TGTGCCAGCAGTCTTCAAGGGACTAGCGGCCCCCATGAGCAGTTCTTC.

V gene TRBV5-5 combines with J gene TRBJ1-4; possible D gene TRBD1, 6 bases. This CDR3 region has 14 residues. Between the trimmed V and J ends, which lost 3 bases and 6 bases, there was a span of 12 bases. The V gene's germline CDR1 is SGHKS and CDR2 YYEKEE (reference sequence). In nucleotides, the CDR3 is TGTGCCAGCAGCTGGGCAGGGGATTATGAAAAACTGTTTTTT. This encodes CASSWAGDYEKLFF.